Below, 27 T cell receptor beta chains from the same sample are listed, as sequenced in a study of shared clonotypes between healthy human individuals (dated by TCRdb to 2018 to 2020). Libraries were constructed by the immunoSEQ multiplex PCR assay. Sourced from immuneACCESS, this table was stored by TCRdb with only in-frame sequences that have V and J called. A share of the clones is absent; for the studies checked, an unresolved V gene accounts for under half, and the remainder has no known explanation. This sample holds about 1.1 million clones; about 72% were observed only once. The top ten clonotypes cover roughly 0.82% of the sample. The sequencing sample was made of memory CD4+ T cells from PBMCs. This specimen's cell subset or site label, interpreted: CD45RA-negative fraction. The receptors originated from a man between 18 and 35 years old in good health. Some clones in this sample may be carry-over from other donors' samples.

This clone showed up just a few times. In the same sample, other DNA sequences code for this CDR3. The rearrangement uses TRBV4-1 and TRBJ2-5, with 14 bases fitting TRBD2. The CDR3 extends over 16 amino acids. After removal of 4 bases from V and 5 bases from J, the junction contained 6 bases not matched to a gene. Germline V gene sequence: CDR1 MGHRA, CDR2 YSYEKL. The CDR3 is CASSLGTSGSGETQYF. The CDR3 DNA reads as TGCGCCAGCAGCCTAGGGACTAGCGGGAGTGGGGAGACCCAGTACTTC.

The CDR3 DNA follows: TGTGCCAGCAGTTTTAGACTAGCCTCCTACAATGAGCAGTTCTTC. Its translation: CASSFRLASYNEQFF. This rearrangement joins TRBV28 to TRBJ2-1; 7 nucleotides line up with TRBD2. V shed 3 bases and J 0 bases; nucleotides not matched to a gene: 2. The CDR3 sequence is 15 residues long. Per the germline V gene, CDR1 is MDHEN and CDR2 is SYDVKM. Supplemented by reference TRBV28 and TRBJ2-1, the full variable domain reads DVKVTQSSRYLVKRTGEKVFLECVQDMDHENMFWYRQDPGLGLRLIYFSYDVKMKEKGDIPEGYSVSREKKERFSLILESASTNQTSMYLCASSFRLASYNEQFFGPGTRLTVL.

The V call is TRBV10-3, the J call TRBJ2-5; possibly TRBD1 or TRBD2 for D (5 bases each). The germline V gene has CDR1 ENHRY and CDR2 SYGVKD. Trimming pared 4 bases from V and 9 bases from J, leaving 12 bases between. The length of the CDR3 is 12 residues. The CDR3 reads CAISAEGQAQYF. CDR3 nucleotides: TGTGCCATCAGTGCAGAGGGGCAGGCCCAGTACTTC.

V is TRBV6-5 and J is TRBJ1-2, with TRBD1 as a possible D gene (6 bases). CDR3 length: 15 residues. The V gene's germline CDR1 is MNHEY and CDR2 SVGAGI. The V and J ends lost 2 bases and 3 bases respectively, with 13 bases between them. CDR3 coding DNA: TGTGCCAGCAGTTACGGGGGGGCCGGGGACTATGGCTACACCTTC. It specifies CASSYGGAGDYGYTF.

The J gene is TRBJ2-5, the V gene TRBV28; 7 nucleotides match TRBD1. This CDR3 comprises 13 residues. Germline values: CDR1 MDHEN, CDR2 SYDVKM. V trimming: 7 bases; J trimming: 7 bases; junction bases outside the gene matches: 9. The CDR3 here is CASNTGATRTQYF. CDR3 coding DNA: TGTGCCAGCAATACAGGGGCCACTAGGACCCAGTACTTC.

This clone occurred a few times. This chain connects TRBV10-3 to TRBJ2-2; D perhaps matches TRBD1 (6 bases). V gave up 4 bases and J gave up 5 bases, with 11 bases separating them. The CDR3 consists of 14 residues. Germline lookup yields CDR1 ENHRY and CDR2 SYGVKD. The CDR3 bases are TGTGCCATCAGTGGGGATCAGGGGACCGGGGAGCTGTTTTTT. It specifies CAISGDQGTGELFF.

As to this clone: The sample holds other DNA sequences that translate to the same CDR3. This chain connects TRBV7-3 to TRBJ2-5, with TRBD1 identical over 11 bases. The ends lost 5 bases at V and 4 bases at J; junction bases unmatched: 6. The germline gives CDR1 SGHTA, CDR2 FQGTGA. This CDR3 has 15 residues. CDR3 DNA: TGTGCCAGCAGCCCTGCCGGGACAGGGGGAGAGACCCAGTACTTC. Translating it yields CASSPAGTGGETQYF. Looking up the rest from reference TRBV7-3 and TRBJ2-5 gives the full variable domain: GAGVSQTPSNKVTEKGKYVELRCDPISGHTALYWYRQSLGQGPEFLIYFQGTGAADDSGLPNDRFFAVRPEGSVSTLKIQRTERGDSAVYLCASSPAGTGGETQYFGPGTRLLVL.

The chain is built from TRBV12-5 and TRBJ2-5; D is ambiguous. Trimming cost V 0 bases and J 2 bases, with 7 bases left between them. There are 14 residues in the CDR3. Germline CDR1 and CDR2: LGHNT and FRNRAP. The CDR3 nucleotides read TGTGCTAGTGGTTTGGTACGGGTACAAGAGACCCAGTACTTC. Residues: CASGLVRVQETQYF.

The chain joins TRBV11-2 to TRBJ1-3; D may be TRBD1 (5 bases). There are 15 residues in the CDR3. Germline V CDR1 and CDR2: SGHAT, FQNNGV. V was clipped by 5 bases and J by 2 bases, with 13 bases between them. CDR3 sequence reads: CASSVKGVAGNTIYF. CDR3 sequence (DNA): TGTGCCAGCAGCGTCAAAGGGGTAGCTGGAAACACCATATATTTT.

This clone was observed a handful of times. V usage is TRBV28 and J usage is TRBJ1-5; D possibly corresponds to TRBD1 (6 bases). The length of the CDR3 is 15 residues. The germline V gene encodes CDR1 MDHEN and CDR2 SYDVKM. V lost 3 bases, J lost 1 base, and 10 bases lay in between. The CDR3: CASSFGQTSNQPQHF. CDR3 sequence (DNA): TGTGCCAGCAGTTTCGGACAGACAAGCAATCAGCCCCAGCATTTT.

This chain uses TRBV6-5 with TRBJ2-3; a weak D match, TRBD1 (6 bases). This CDR3 region has 15 residues. Looked up from germline, CDR1 is MNHEY and CDR2 is SVGAGI. CDR3 sequence: CGGTHGPGATDTQYF. In nucleotides, the CDR3 is TGTGGCGGCACCCACGGTCCAGGGGCTACAGATACGCAGTATTTT.

The sample holds a few counts of this clone. This rearrangement joins TRBV30 to TRBJ1-1, with 7 positions matching TRBD1. The germline V gene has CDR1 GTSNPN and CDR2 SVGIG (reference sequence). With V trimmed by 2 bases and J by 5 bases, 11 bases remained unmatched. This CDR3 is 15 amino acids long. CDR3 coding DNA: TGTGCCTGGAGTTCTACGCACAGGGGTGGGACTGAAGCTTTCTTT. Residues: CAWSSTHRGGTEAFF.

This clone appeared a few times. This sequence joins TRBV5-1 and TRBJ1-2; D is perhaps TRBD1 (6 bases). Trimming pared 4 bases from V and 6 bases from J, leaving 19 bases between. The CDR3 consists of 15 residues. From germline, CDR1 is SGHRS and CDR2 YFSETQ. This CDR3 reads CASSAYRDGVDGYTF. DNA for the CDR3: TGCGCCAGCAGCGCTTACAGGGACGGCGTTGATGGCTACACCTTC.

The chain has TRBV10-3 and TRBJ2-1; 7 positions match TRBD2. There are 18 residues in the CDR3. In germline, CDR1 is ENHRY, CDR2 SYGVKD. After removal of 7 bases from V and 5 bases from J, the junction contained 20 bases not matched to a gene. The DNA for the CDR3 is TGTGCCATCACCCCTATGATAGCGGGCGTCAGCGGGCACAATGAGCAGTTCTTC. This translates into CAITPMIAGVSGHNEQFF.

J is TRBJ1-2 and V is TRBV9, with D possibly being TRBD1 (5 bases). The CDR3 has 14 residues. Trimming took off 4 bases at V and 4 bases at J, with 14 bases between the two ends. Germline V gene data show CDR1 as SGDLS and CDR2 as YYNGEE. This CDR3 is CASSPGPDVYGYTF. CDR3 sequence (DNA): TGTGCCAGCAGCCCGGGACCCGACGTCTATGGCTACACCTTC.

The chain combines TRBV5-6 with TRBJ2-7; the D gene is possibly TRBD2 (5 bases). The CDR3 runs 15 residues. CDR1 is SGHDT and CDR2 is YYEEEE in the germline V gene. Trimming pared 3 bases from V and 2 bases from J, leaving 15 bases between. The CDR3, as DNA: TGTGCCAGCAGCTGGGCGGGCGCCCCACCCTACGAGCAGTACTTC. Residues: CASSWAGAPPYEQYF.

This clone showed up just a few times. Other DNA sequences in this specimen translate into the identical CDR3. The chain carries TRBV6-6 and TRBJ1-1; TRBD1 matches 10 bases. V shed 6 bases and J 5 bases; nucleotides not matched to a gene: 3. CDR3 length: 13 residues. Per the germline V gene, CDR1 is MNHNY and CDR2 is SVGAGI (reference sequence). CDR3 in amino acids: CASSTGQGTEAFF. DNA of the CDR3: TGTGCCAGCAGCACGGGACAGGGGACTGAAGCTTTCTTT.

V is TRBV28 and J is TRBJ2-7, with TRBD1 matching over 8 bases. Losses at the gene ends were 7 bases for V and 1 base for J; bases not matched to a gene: 9. Germline V lookup: CDR1 MDHEN, CDR2 SYDVKM. The CDR3 covers 15 residues. The CDR3 DNA follows: TGTGCCAGCACCCTATCGGACAGGGCTTCCTACGAGCAGTACTTC. Encoded protein: CASTLSDRASYEQYF. The complete variable domain, with remaining parts taken from reference TRBV28 and TRBJ2-7, reads DVKVTQSSRYLVKRTGEKVFLECVQDMDHENMFWYRQDPGLGLRLIYFSYDVKMKEKGDIPEGYSVSREKKERFSLILESASTNQTSMYLCASTLSDRASYEQYFGPGTRLTVT.

The genes are TRBV28 and TRBJ2-6; D is uncertain. CDR1 and CDR2 (germline): MDHEN, SYDVKM. The CDR3 runs to 15 residues. Trimming left V 6 bases short and J 0 bases short, with 9 bases between. The CDR3 DNA reads as TGTGCCAGCAGAACCCTGGGCTCTGGGGCCAACGTCCTGACTTTC. Amino acid sequence: CASRTLGSGANVLTF.

This sequence joins TRBV6-5 and TRBJ1-5, with TRBD1 identical over 7 bases. Trimming took 5 bases from V and 6 from J; bases not matched to a gene: 10. CDR1 is MNHEY and CDR2 is SVGAGI in the germline V gene. This CDR3 is 15 amino acids long. CDR3 coding DNA: TGTGCCAGCAGTGCCTCGACAGGGTCCGGTCAGCCCCAGCATTTT. Translation: CASSASTGSGQPQHF.

J is TRBJ2-7 and V is TRBV28; D not resolved. Between the trimmed V and J ends, which lost 1 base and 0 bases, there was a span of 4 bases. Germline CDR1 is MDHEN and CDR2 is SYDVKM. This CDR3 region has 13 residues. The CDR3: CASSLFGSYEQYF. DNA for the CDR3: TGTGCCAGCAGTTTATTTGGCTCCTACGAGCAGTACTTC.

This rearrangement joins TRBV2 to TRBJ2-2, with 7 bases lining up with TRBD1. Germline V gene lookup returns CDR1 SNHLY and CDR2 FYNNEI. V shed 6 bases and J 2 bases; nucleotides not matched to a gene: 6. The CDR3 runs to 15 residues. The CDR3 coding sequence is TGTGCCAGCAGGGCTTGGGACAGTAACACCGGGGAGCTGTTTTTT. Translating it yields CASRAWDSNTGELFF. The whole variable domain, remainder taken from reference TRBV2 and TRBJ2-2, is EPEVTQTPSHQVTQMGQEVILRCVPISNHLYFYWYRQILGQKVEFLVSFYNNEISEKSEIFDDQFSVERPDGSNFTLKIRSTKLEDSAMYFCASRAWDSNTGELFFGEGSRLTVL.

The chain employs TRBV30 and TRBJ1-1, with D perhaps matching TRBD1 (5 bases). The V gene's germline CDR1 is GTSNPN and CDR2 SVGIG (reference sequence). CDR3 length: 13 residues. Trimming stripped 3 bases from V and 4 bases from J, with 12 bases between. The CDR3 nucleotides are TGTGCCTGGAGGAGGGTCGGGGGCACTGAAGCTTTCTTT. This gives the protein CAWRRVGGTEAFF.

The chain is built from TRBV6-5 and TRBJ2-1; D ambiguous. V gave up 2 bases and J gave up 15 bases, with 11 bases separating them. The CDR3 totals 11 residues. CDR1 MNHEY and CDR2 SVGAGI come from the germline V gene. CDR3 in DNA: TGTGCCAGCAGTTACGGGCCAAGCGTGTTCTTC. Amino acid sequence: CASSYGPSVFF.

Comments on this clone: Other DNA sequences of this sample code for an identical CDR3. V is TRBV2 and J is TRBJ1-2; D is ambiguous. The CDR3 is 11 amino acids. Deletions cut 2 bases from V and 8 bases from J, with 6 bases between. The germline V gene encodes CDR1 SNHLY and CDR2 FYNNEI. The DNA for the CDR3 is TGTGCCAGCAGTGAATCCTGGGGCTACACCTTC. As protein: CASSESWGYTF.

Points on this clone: A single base is all that separates this from a far larger clone, so a read error is likely. Other DNA sequences of this sample code for an identical CDR3. V and J are TRBV2 and TRBJ1-4; TRBD1 might be the D (5 bases). The CDR3 is 11 amino acids. From germline, CDR1 is SNHLY and CDR2 FYNNEI. CDR3 loop: CASQGYEKLFF. The CDR3, as DNA: TGCGCCAGTCAGGGTTATGAAAAACTGTTTTTT.

J is TRBJ2-6 and V is TRBV9, with D possibly TRBD2 on 6 matching bases. The CDR3 has 15 amino acids. Per the germline V gene, CDR1 is SGDLS and CDR2 is YYNGEE. V dropped 4 bases and J dropped 4 bases, with 12 bases sitting between them. The DNA for the CDR3 is TGTGCCAGCAGCCGACTAGTAACCGGGGCCAACGTCCTGACTTTC. Protein product: CASSRLVTGANVLTF.